This T cell receptor (beta chain) was captured by sequencing in a study of tumor-infiltrating lymphocytes in primary liver carcinoma. About the study: Read depth, roughly 3.5 to 8 million productive TCRbeta reads, did not differ significantly between tissues. Study-wide points: The study found tumor-adjacent and tumor-blood pairs overlapped less than tumor region pairs. Compared with blood, tumor repertoires held significantly more in their top 250 clones.

Unsorted whole blood yielded the blood RNA, and germline DNA was also extracted. Patients were treatment-naive with chronic HBV infection. Production of TCR beta cDNA used approximately 0.55 ug total RNA together with a constant-region primer. Three nested multiplex PCR rounds, a slightly modified ARM-PCR, produced the libraries for TCR beta. Two initial PCR rounds of around 10 cycles each paired TRBV1-TRBV30 forward primers with a C-beta reverse primer. TCRdb called the multiplex PCR reads again in MiXCR, with one record for every CDR3 protein. The table shows almost 200,000 distinct CDR3 sequences, with approximately 64% occurring only once. Points on this clonotype: Its antigen is as yet unknown. It may be a read error: a sequence one base away is much more abundant.

Trimming took off 10 bases at V and 3 bases at J, with 12 bases between the two ends. The CDR3 totals 12 residues. Germline V lookup: CDR1 MDHEN, CDR2 SYDVKM. Sequenced material: peripheral blood. The TCR originated in a woman in her sixties with primary liver carcinoma and hepatitis B virus infection. The rearrangement links TRBV28 to TRBJ1-1; D remains unclear. CDR3 nucleotides: TGTGCCAACAGCCGCTTGTACACTGAAGCTTTCTTT. Translating it yields CANSRLYTEAFF.